This T cell receptor (beta chain) appears in the sequencing data of a study of T cells in Graves' hyperthyroidism and ophthalmopathy. Whole-study context: Once the initial diagnosis was made, peripheral blood was obtained before any treatment. Findings and caveats of the study: Using 13 V-J features, a model discriminated ophthalmopathy from stable hyperthyroidism.

There were TCR beta CDR3 regions amplified from RNA transcripts. The TCR CDR3 first-round RT-PCR relied on the HTBI primer set. A single record per CDR3 protein comes from TCRdb applying MiXCR to the multiplex PCR reads. The data contain 300,000 to 450,000 distinct CDR3 sequences, 17% of them singletons. Every diagnosis used clinical symptoms, serum thyroxine and TRAb, thyroid ultrasound and orbital computed tomography. For this clonotype: The antigen is undetermined.

This sequence originates from a woman aged 25 to 39 with Graves' hyperthyroidism that later progressed to Graves' ophthalmopathy. Sequencing used blood.

This chain's CDR3 is CASSQGTDQNYGYTF. CDR3 nucleotide sequence: TGTGCCAGCAGCCAAGGCACGGACCAGAACTATGGCTACACCTTC. The V call is TRBV3-1, the J call TRBJ1-2, with D uncertain. V lost 1 base and J 2 bases, leaving 11 bases between the germline ends. Germline CDR1 is LGHDT and CDR2 is YNNKEL (reference sequence). The CDR3 runs to 15 residues.